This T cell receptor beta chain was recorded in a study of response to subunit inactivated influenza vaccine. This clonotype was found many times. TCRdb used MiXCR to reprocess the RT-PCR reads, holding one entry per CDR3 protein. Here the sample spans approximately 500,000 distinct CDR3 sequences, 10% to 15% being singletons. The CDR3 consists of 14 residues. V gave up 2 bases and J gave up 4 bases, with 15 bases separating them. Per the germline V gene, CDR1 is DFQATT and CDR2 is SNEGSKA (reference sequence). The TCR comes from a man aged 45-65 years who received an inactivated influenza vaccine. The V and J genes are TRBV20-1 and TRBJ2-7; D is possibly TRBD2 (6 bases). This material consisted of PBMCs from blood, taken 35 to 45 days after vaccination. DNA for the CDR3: TGCAGTGCTAGATCCCCCAGGGACTCTTACGAGCAGTACTTC. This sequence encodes CSARSPRDSYEQYF.